The 30 T cell receptor beta chains in this list originate from one sample, sequenced in a study of cytotoxic CD8 clonotypes in ibrutinib-treated CLL. Produced via immunoSEQ multiplex PCR; TCRdb's table is partial and in-frame only. The sample gives approximately 70,000 clones, around 84% of which show up once; roughly 7.5% is in the top ten. The sample in question was PBMCs, obtained at disease progression, from a patient treated with ibrutinib. These receptors all stem from a human donor with chronic lymphocytic leukemia.

The V and J genes are TRBV7-9 and TRBJ2-7; weak D call: TRBD2 (5 bases). Germline CDR1 and CDR2: SEHNR and FQNEAQ (reference sequence). The CDR3 contains 18 residues. Deletions cut 4 bases from V and 1 base from J, with 23 bases between. DNA for the CDR3: TGTGCCAGCAGCTATAAAGGCCCTGAGGGCCCCACTTCCTACGAGCAGTACTTC. Translation gives CASSYKGPEGPTSYEQYF. Filled out from reference TRBV7-9 and TRBJ2-7, the complete variable domain reads DTGVSQNPRHKITKRGQNVTFRCDPISEHNRLYWYRQTLGQGPEFLTYFQNEAQLEKSRLLSDRFSAERPKGSFSTLEIQRTEQGDSAMYLCASSYKGPEGPTSYEQYFGPGTRLTVT.

This clone was observed a handful of times. The chain links TRBV28 to TRBJ2-1; tentatively, D is TRBD1 (6 bases). V lost 5 bases and J 4 bases, leaving 12 bases between the germline ends. Germline V gene data show CDR1 as MDHEN and CDR2 as SYDVKM. This CDR3 is 14 amino acids long. The CDR3 bases are TGTGCCAGCAGTAGACAGGAGTCTTACAATGAGCAGTTCTTC. It codes for CASSRQESYNEQFF.

The V gene is TRBV5-4, the J gene TRBJ2-7; possible D gene TRBD2, 5 bases. Germline V lookup: CDR1 SGHNT, CDR2 YYREEE (reference sequence). Trimming pared 0 bases from V and 4 bases from J, leaving 8 bases between. The CDR3 contains 13 residues. The CDR3 nucleotides are TGTGCCAGCAGCTTGGTGGCGGGTTACGAGCAGTACTTC. Translation gives CASSLVAGYEQYF.

The chain has TRBV28 and TRBJ1-2, with a possible D match to TRBD1 (5 bases). Per the germline V gene, CDR1 is MDHEN and CDR2 is SYDVKM. The CDR3 totals 15 residues. V dropped 5 bases and J dropped 1 base, with 14 bases sitting between them. CDR3 residues: CASSPLGRVNYGYTF. The CDR3 DNA is TGTGCCAGCAGTCCCCTAGGCAGGGTTAACTATGGCTACACCTTC.

The V gene is TRBV19, the J gene TRBJ1-5, with 7 bases fitting TRBD1. The CDR3 runs 17 residues. The ends lost 2 bases at V and 0 bases at J; junction bases unmatched: 7. Germline V gives CDR1 LNHDA, CDR2 SQIVND (reference sequence). DNA for the CDR3: TGTGCCAGTAGTATACGCAGGGGGTCCGATAGCAATCAGCCCCAGCATTTT. This encodes CASSIRRGSDSNQPQHF.

J is TRBJ1-1 and V is TRBV7-2; 7 bases align to TRBD1. The germline CDR1 and CDR2 sequences are SGHTA and FQGNSA. The CDR3 covers 13 residues. V trimming: 10 bases; J trimming: 4 bases; junction bases outside the gene matches: 9. CDR3 sequence: CANSRQGGTEAFF. In DNA, the CDR3 is TGTGCCAACTCTAGACAGGGTGGCACTGAAGCTTTCTTT.

The rearrangement uses TRBV19 and TRBJ2-5; 8 bases line up with TRBD1. Looked up from germline, CDR1 is LNHDA and CDR2 is SQIVND (reference sequence). This CDR3 comprises 14 residues. Losses at the gene ends were 2 bases for V and 4 bases for J; bases not matched to a gene: 3. CDR3: CASSIRGQAETQYF. The CDR3 DNA reads TGTGCCAGTAGTATACGGGGACAGGCAGAGACCCAGTACTTC. Full variable domain (missing parts from reference TRBV19 and TRBJ2-5): DGGITQSPKYLFRKEGQNVTLSCEQNLNHDAMYWYRQDPGQGLRLIYYSQIVNDFQKGDIAEGYSVSREKKESFPLTVTSAQKNPTAFYLCASSIRGQAETQYFGPGTRLLVL.

This clone has a handful of counts. V and J are TRBV2 and TRBJ1-2, with D hard to call. In germline, CDR1 is SNHLY, CDR2 FYNNEI. This CDR3 is 10 amino acids long. The V gene lost 6 bases and the J gene lost 2 bases, with 1 base spanning the gap. The CDR3 is CASSNYGYTF. The CDR3 DNA is TGTGCCAGCAGCAACTATGGCTACACCTTC.

V and J are TRBV5-1 and TRBJ2-5; D is ambiguous. Germline CDR1 and CDR2: SGHRS and YFSETQ. The CDR3 is made up of 15 amino acids. V dropped 4 bases and J dropped 2 bases, with 15 bases sitting between them. In DNA form, the CDR3 reads TGCGCCAGCAGCGCCGCCGGGCCAATTCAAGAGACCCAGTACTTC. Translated, it gives CASSAAGPIQETQYF.

This chain links TRBV15 with TRBJ2-5, with 9 bases identical to TRBD1. The CDR3 runs 15 residues. The germline CDR1 and CDR2 sequences are LNHNV and YYDKDF (reference sequence). Germline trimming cut 1 base from V and 4 bases from J; bases unmatched to any gene: 4. CDR3 in amino acids: CATSRGGQGAETQYF. In DNA form, the CDR3 reads TGTGCCACCAGCAGAGGGGGACAGGGAGCAGAGACCCAGTACTTC.

This rearrangement joins TRBV6-1 to TRBJ1-5, with D possibly matching TRBD1 (6 bases). CDR3 length: 13 residues. V lost 8 bases and J 2 bases, leaving 10 bases between the germline ends. The germline CDR1 and CDR2 sequences are MNHNS and SASEGT. CDR3 amino acids: CASGRGGNQPQHF. The CDR3, as DNA: TGTGCCAGCGGCAGGGGTGGCAATCAGCCCCAGCATTTT.

Only a few counts were recorded for this clone. V is TRBV4-1 and J is TRBJ1-5, with unresolved D. V lost 2 bases and J 1 base, leaving 12 bases between the germline ends. The CDR3 extends over 16 amino acids. The germline CDR1 and CDR2 sequences are MGHRA and YSYEKL. The CDR3 region is CASSQRVGRSNQPQHF. CDR3 DNA sequence: TGCGCCAGCAGCCAAAGGGTCGGACGGAGCAATCAGCCCCAGCATTTT.

This chain links TRBV5-1 with TRBJ2-7, with D maybe TRBD2 (5 bases). This CDR3 spans 13 amino acids. The V end lost 1 base, the J end lost 4 bases, and 9 bases lay between the germline ends. CDR1 is SGHRS, CDR2 YFSETQ, per germline. CDR3 residues: CASSLSSQYEQYF. In DNA, the CDR3 is TGCGCCAGCAGCTTGTCTAGCCAATACGAGCAGTACTTC.

The rearrangement links TRBV2 to TRBJ1-3; no clear D. This CDR3 is built from 14 residues. The germline V gene has CDR1 SNHLY and CDR2 FYNNEI. V lost 2 bases, J lost 6 bases, and 11 bases lay in between. The chain's CDR3 is CASSEREHVNTIYF. The CDR3 nucleotides read TGTGCCAGCAGTGAAAGGGAGCACGTAAACACCATATATTTT.

The chain couples TRBV11-3 to TRBJ2-1; TRBD2 aligns across 9 bases. The V gene end was trimmed by 5 bases and the J gene end by 9 bases; junction bases not matched to a gene: 5. Germline V gives CDR1 SGHNT, CDR2 YENEEA. The length of the CDR3 is 13 residues. For the CDR3, the DNA is TGTGCCAGCAGCGTTAGCGGGAGTGGTGAGCAGTTCTTC. Translation: CASSVSGSGEQFF. Full variable domain (remainder filled in from reference TRBV11-3 and TRBJ2-1): EAGVVQSPRYKIIEKKQPVAFWCNPISGHNTLYWYLQNLGQGPELLIRYENEEAVDDSQLPKDRFSAERLKGVDSTLKIQPAELGDSAVYLCASSVSGSGEQFFGPGTRLTVL.

The V and J genes are TRBV5-1 and TRBJ2-1; 9 bases fit TRBD2. Germline-derived CDR1 and CDR2 are SGHRS and YFSETQ. The length of the CDR3 is 14 residues. The junction had 5 bases not matched to a gene; V was cut back by 1 base and J by 9 bases. The CDR3, as DNA: TGCGCCAGCAGCTTGTCGGCTAGCGGGACTGAGCAGTTCTTC. Translating it yields CASSLSASGTEQFF.

The chain uses TRBV4-1 and TRBJ2-1; 9 bases are a match to TRBD2. This CDR3 is 13 amino acids long. The V and J ends lost 6 bases and 6 bases, in that order; junction bases with no gene match: 3. Germline V gene sequence: CDR1 MGHRA, CDR2 YSYEKL. CDR3 amino acids: CASRSTSGNEQFF. For the CDR3, the DNA is TGCGCCAGCAGATCGACTAGCGGCAATGAGCAGTTCTTC.

This clone appeared once. The rearrangement links TRBV19 to TRBJ1-3; TRBD1 agrees at 9 bases. Germline V gives CDR1 LNHDA, CDR2 SQIVND (reference sequence). V shed 6 bases and J 0 bases; nucleotides not matched to a gene: 3. The CDR3 covers 15 residues. Here the CDR3 DNA reads TGTGCCAGTAGGGACAGGGGTACCTCTGGAAACACCATATATTTT. As protein: CASRDRGTSGNTIYF.

This chain joins TRBV5-1 and TRBJ2-7; the match to TRBD1 covers 10 bases. V trimming: 4 bases; J trimming: 3 bases; junction bases outside the gene matches: 13. The germline V gene has CDR1 SGHRS and CDR2 YFSETQ. This CDR3 region has 17 residues. CDR3 sequence (DNA): TGCGCCAGCAGCCGGACGTTTCAGGACAGGGGGGGCTACGAGCAGTACTTC. Protein sequence: CASSRTFQDRGGYEQYF.

This clone was found a few times. This rearrangement joins TRBV29-1 to TRBJ1-1; D may be TRBD1 (6 bases). CDR3 length: 14 amino acids. Germline V lookup: CDR1 SQVTM, CDR2 ANQGSEA. Deletions cut 2 bases from V and 3 bases from J, with 13 bases between. CDR3 residues: CSVEYRELDTEAFF. In DNA, the CDR3 is TGCAGCGTTGAATACAGGGAATTGGACACTGAAGCTTTCTTT.

This rearrangement joins TRBV27 to TRBJ2-7; TRBD2 matches at 8 bases. CDR1 MNHEY and CDR2 SMNVEV come from the germline V gene (reference sequence). There are 15 residues in the CDR3. V was pared by 7 bases and J by 6 bases, with 14 bases of the junction left unmatched. CDR3 in DNA: TGTGCCAGCAACCCGAGCGGGAGTGGCTCCCGCGAGCAGTACTTC. Protein product: CASNPSGSGSREQYF.

CDR3 nucleotide sequence: TGTGCCAGTAGCTTTGGGGTAACTGAAGCTTTCTTT. It yields the protein CASSFGVTEAFF. V is TRBV19 and J is TRBJ1-1; D call uncertain. Germline loops: CDR1 LNHDA, CDR2 SQIVND (reference sequence). This CDR3 comprises 12 residues. The V gene lost 6 bases and the J gene lost 5 bases, with 10 bases spanning the gap. The full variable domain, completed using reference TRBV19 and TRBJ1-1, is DGGITQSPKYLFRKEGQNVTLSCEQNLNHDAMYWYRQDPGQGLRLIYYSQIVNDFQKGDIAEGYSVSREKKESFPLTVTSAQKNPTAFYLCASSFGVTEAFFGQGTRLTVV.

This clone was detected once. The genes are TRBV7-9 and TRBJ2-7, with 9 positions matching TRBD2. The CDR3 extends over 16 amino acids. The germline V gene encodes CDR1 SEHNR and CDR2 FQNEAQ (reference sequence). V shed 6 bases, J shed 3 bases, and the junction held 12 bases outside the gene matches. The CDR3 DNA follows: TGTGCCAGCAGACCCCGGGGGGTAGCGGGAGTCTACGAGCAGTACTTC. It is translated as CASRPRGVAGVYEQYF.

The chain couples TRBV6-5 to TRBJ1-2; 10 positions agree with TRBD1. The J segment lost 4 bases and the V segment lost 1 base, leaving 3 bases of the junction unmatched. This CDR3 is 15 amino acids long. Germline V gene sequence: CDR1 MNHEY, CDR2 SVGAGI. The CDR3, as DNA: TGTGCCAGCAGTTACTGGGGACAGGGGCCCTATGGCTACACCTTC. Protein: CASSYWGQGPYGYTF.

The chain carries TRBV4-2 and TRBJ1-2, with a weak D call TRBD1 (6 bases). V gave up 2 bases and J gave up 2 bases, with 12 bases separating them. The CDR3 is 15 residues long. Germline CDR1 is LGHNA and CDR2 is YNFKEQ. The CDR3 nucleotides read TGTGCCAGCAGCCAAACGACAGGCGGGAACTATGGCTACACCTTC. It yields the protein CASSQTTGGNYGYTF.

The chain has TRBV28 and TRBJ2-3; no clear D gene. The CDR3 sequence is 13 residues long. V lost 2 bases to trimming and J lost 0 bases, with 3 bases between them. Germline CDR1 MDHEN, CDR2 SYDVKM. The DNA of the CDR3 is TGTGCCAGCAGTTTAGTTAGCACAGATACGCAGTATTTT. Translation gives CASSLVSTDTQYF.

The chain combines TRBV10-3 with TRBJ1-2; 12 bases are a match to TRBD1. Trimming removed 4 bases from V and 4 bases from J; junction bases left unmatched: 16. Germline V gene lookup returns CDR1 ENHRY and CDR2 SYGVKD. CDR3 length: 19 residues. Here the CDR3 DNA reads TGTGCCATCAGTGCGTTTAGGGGGACAGGGGGCAGTTTAGCCTATGGCTACACCTTC. Residues: CAISAFRGTGGSLAYGYTF.

V and J are TRBV4-1 and TRBJ1-6; tentatively, D is TRBD1 (5 bases). The CDR3 is made up of 16 amino acids. CDR1 and CDR2 (germline): MGHRA, YSYEKL. V lost 3 bases and J lost 8, with 17 bases in between. The CDR3 region is CASSQAPQAGDSPLHF. For the CDR3, the DNA is TGCGCCAGCAGCCAGGCCCCACAGGCGGGGGATTCACCCCTCCACTTT.

CDR3 DNA sequence: TGTGCCAGCAGCTTGGTAGCAAGCAGGAGCCACCAAGAGACCCAGTACTTC. Protein: CASSLVASRSHQETQYF. This chain connects TRBV5-8 to TRBJ2-5; D is ambiguous. V shed 0 bases and J shed 0 bases, with 15 bases lying between them. Germline V gene data show CDR1 as SGHTS and CDR2 as YDEGEE. The CDR3 runs to 17 residues.

This clone was recorded at least ten times. CDR3 amino acids: CAWSRRGNQPQHF. The CDR3 bases are TGTGCCTGGAGTCGCCGGGGGAATCAGCCCCAGCATTTT. The chain couples TRBV30 to TRBJ1-5, with D possibly being TRBD1 (5 bases). V was clipped by 2 bases and J by 4 bases, with 9 bases between them. The CDR3 sequence is 13 residues long. In germline, CDR1 is GTSNPN, CDR2 SVGIG (reference sequence).